The 7 T cell receptor beta chains listed next were all sequenced from one sample in a study of CD8 T cells in Susac syndrome. Roughly 0.45 to 1 ug RNA was reverse transcribed with random hexamers. Using its own MiXCR run on the immunoSEQ multiplex PCR reads, TCRdb lists one record per CDR3 protein. This sample has a few hundred thousand distinct CDR3 sequences, with around 90% found just once. Sequenced: CD4+ T cells from PBMCs. The receptors were gathered from a human donor with multiple sclerosis.

The rearrangement links TRBV5-1 to TRBJ2-1; a possible D gene is TRBD2 (6 bases). The CDR3 runs 17 residues. The V end lost 4 bases, the J end lost 0 bases, and 17 bases lay between the germline ends. Per the germline V gene, CDR1 is SGHRS and CDR2 is YFSETQ. The CDR3 coding sequence is TGCGCCAGCAGCCTTATGCCGCAGGGACTCTCCTACAATGAGCAGTTCTTC. It yields the protein CASSLMPQGLSYNEQFF.

The rearrangement links TRBV29-1 to TRBJ1-2; D is uncertain. The CDR3 consists of 12 residues. CDR1 and CDR2 from the germline V gene are SQVTM and ANQGSEA. Trimming took off 0 bases at V and 2 bases at J, with 4 bases between the two ends. The CDR3 reads CSVEEINYGYTF. The CDR3 DNA is TGCAGCGTTGAAGAAATCAACTATGGCTACACCTTC.

This chain links TRBV9 with TRBJ2-1, with unresolved D. Germline V lookup: CDR1 SGDLS, CDR2 YYNGEE. This CDR3 has 13 amino acids. The ends were cut back, 0 bases at V and 8 bases at J, with 9 bases in the middle. Here the CDR3 reads CASSVAVSDEQFF. In DNA form, the CDR3 reads TGTGCCAGCAGCGTAGCGGTAAGCGATGAGCAGTTCTTC.

J is TRBJ2-2 and V is TRBV11-2; TRBD1 matches 8 bases. Germline V gives CDR1 SGHAT, CDR2 FQNNGV. Trimming at V came to 3 bases and at J to 7 bases, leaving 7 bases not matched to a gene. The CDR3 length is 15 residues. The CDR3 sequence is CASSLEAGGIGELFF. The DNA of the CDR3 is TGTGCCAGCAGCTTGGAGGCAGGGGGCATCGGGGAGCTGTTTTTT.

J is TRBJ2-2 and V is TRBV5-6; possibly TRBD1 for D (5 bases). V was cut by 5 bases and J by 6 bases, with 8 bases left in between. Germline assignment: CDR1 SGHDT and CDR2 YYEEEE. This CDR3 comprises 12 residues. CDR3 bases: TGTGCCAGCAGACCAGGGTCCGGGGAGCTGTTTTTT. This codes for CASRPGSGELFF.

This chain joins TRBV29-1 and TRBJ1-1, with D hard to call. The length of the CDR3 is 13 residues. The ends were cut back, 4 bases at V and 0 bases at J, with 9 bases in the middle. Germline lookup yields CDR1 SQVTM and CDR2 ANQGSEA. In DNA, the CDR3 is TGCAGCGTTGCTATGCGGTTGAACACTGAAGCTTTCTTT. Residues: CSVAMRLNTEAFF.

The chain employs TRBV19 and TRBJ1-1, with a tentative D call TRBD1 (6 bases). The germline V gene has CDR1 LNHDA and CDR2 SQIVND (reference sequence). CDR3 size: 14 residues. The V and J ends lost 2 bases and 11 bases respectively, with 18 bases between them. The chain's CDR3 is CASSINRASGMAFF. CDR3 sequence (DNA): TGTGCCAGTAGTATAAACAGGGCCTCCGGTATGGCTTTCTTT.